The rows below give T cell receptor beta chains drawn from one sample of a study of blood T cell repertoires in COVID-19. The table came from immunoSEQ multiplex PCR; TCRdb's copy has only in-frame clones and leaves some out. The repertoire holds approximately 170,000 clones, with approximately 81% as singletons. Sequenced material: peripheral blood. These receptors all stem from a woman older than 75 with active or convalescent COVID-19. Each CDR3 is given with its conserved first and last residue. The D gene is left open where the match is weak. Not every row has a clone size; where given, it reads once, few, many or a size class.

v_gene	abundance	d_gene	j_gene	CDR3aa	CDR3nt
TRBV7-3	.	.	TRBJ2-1	CASSLTLGAWQFF	TGTGCCAGCAGCTTAACGCTAGGGGCCTGGCAGTTCTTC
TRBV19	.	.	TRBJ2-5	CASSLRSGQETQYF	TGTGCCAGTAGTTTGAGGAGCGGCCAAGAGACCCAGTACTTC
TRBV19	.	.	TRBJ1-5	CASSSGVVQPQHF	TGTGCCAGTAGTTCAGGGGTAGTGCAGCCCCAGCATTTT
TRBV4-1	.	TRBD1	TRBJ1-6	CASSQDAGTGRNSPLHF	TGCGCCAGCAGCCAAGACGCCGGGACAGGACGTAATTCACCCCTCCACTTT
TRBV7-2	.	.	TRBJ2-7	CASSWTQGYEQYF	TGTGCCAGCAGCTGGACCCAGGGCTACGAGCAGTACTTC
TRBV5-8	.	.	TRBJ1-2	CASSPSAYYGYTF	TGTGCCAGCAGCCCGAGCGCGTACTATGGCTACACCTTC
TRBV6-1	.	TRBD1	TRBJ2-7	CASTSDRLGAEQYF	TGTGCCAGCACCTCGGACAGGCTTGGTGCCGAGCAGTACTTC
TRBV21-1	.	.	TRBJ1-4	CASSKVWQATNEKLFF	TGTGCCAGCAGCAAAGTTTGGCAAGCAACTAATGAAAAACTGTTTTTT
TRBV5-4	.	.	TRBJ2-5	CASSPPGNVGPETQYF	TGTGCCAGCAGCCCCCCAGGGAACGTCGGCCCGGAGACCCAGTACTTC
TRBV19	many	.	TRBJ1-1	CASSIANVALDTEAFF	TGTGCCAGTAGTATCGCGAATGTCGCCTTGGACACTGAAGCTTTCTTT
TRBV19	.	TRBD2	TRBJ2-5	CASSIPTSGNQETQYF	TGTGCCAGTAGTATCCCGACTAGCGGTAATCAAGAGACCCAGTACTTC
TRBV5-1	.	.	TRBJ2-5	CASSLMSRLETQYF	TGCGCCAGCAGCTTGATGAGCCGACTGGAGACCCAGTACTTC
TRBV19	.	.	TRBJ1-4	CASNPRLGDEKLFF	TGTGCCAGTAATCCTCGCCTGGGCGATGAAAAACTGTTTTTT
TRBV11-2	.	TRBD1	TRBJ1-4	CASSGPGQGNEKLFF	TGTGCCAGCAGCGGCCCGGGACAGGGGAATGAAAAACTGTTTTTT
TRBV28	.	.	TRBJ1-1	CASSLPLGGNTEAFF	TGTGCCAGCAGTTTACCCCTCGGGGGAAACACTGAAGCTTTCTTT
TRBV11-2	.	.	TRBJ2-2	CASSLVSTTGELFF	TGTGCCAGCAGCTTAGTGAGTACGACCGGGGAGCTGTTTTTT
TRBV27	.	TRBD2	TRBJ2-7	CASSSGRGQYF	TGTGCCAGCAGTTCTGGGAGGGGGCAGTACTTC
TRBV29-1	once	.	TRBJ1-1	CSVEPTGMNTEAFF	TGCAGCGTTGAGCCGACAGGCATGAACACTGAAGCTTTCTTT
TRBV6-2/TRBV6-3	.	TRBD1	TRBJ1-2	CASSRPGQGMGGYTF	TGTGCCAGCAGTCGACCGGGACAGGGGATGGGTGGCTACACCTTC
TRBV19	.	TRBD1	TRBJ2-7	CASSISHRGPYEQYF	TGTGCCAGTAGTATCTCTCACAGGGGGCCCTACGAGCAGTACTTC
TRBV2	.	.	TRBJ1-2	CASSELNYGYTF	TGTGCCAGCAGTGAACTAAACTATGGCTACACCTTC
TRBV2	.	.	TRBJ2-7	CASTVGVGEQYF	TGTGCCAGCACGGTGGGAGTGGGGGAGCAGTACTTC
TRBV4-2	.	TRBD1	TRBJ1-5	CASSEGTVLSGGPQHF	TGTGCCAGCAGCGAGGGGACAGTCCTATCTGGAGGGCCCCAGCATTTT
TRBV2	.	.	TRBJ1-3	CASSEDLGGTIYF	TGTGCCAGCAGTGAGGATCTGGGGGGCACCATATATTTT
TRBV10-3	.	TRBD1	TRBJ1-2	CATQPRGRGGYTF	TGTGCCACCCAACCCAGGGGGCGGGGTGGCTACACCTTC
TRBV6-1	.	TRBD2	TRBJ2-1	CASSEVAGVSEQFF	TGTGCCAGCAGTGAGGTAGCGGGAGTTAGTGAGCAGTTCTTC
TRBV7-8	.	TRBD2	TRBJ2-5	CASSLVGSGSAETQYF	TGTGCCAGCAGCTTAGTGGGTAGCGGGAGCGCTGAGACCCAGTACTTC
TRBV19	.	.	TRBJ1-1	CASSPTVPGTEAFF	TGTGCCAGTAGTCCCACGGTCCCGGGAACTGAAGCTTTCTTT
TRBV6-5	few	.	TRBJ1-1	CASSYSRVTSEAFF	TGTGCCAGCAGTTACTCGAGGGTGACAAGTGAAGCTTTCTTT
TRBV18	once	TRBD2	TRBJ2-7	CASSQTSGYDEQYF	TGTGCCAGCTCTCAGACTAGCGGGTACGACGAGCAGTACTTC
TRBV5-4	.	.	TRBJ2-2	CASSLARGTGELFF	TGTGCCAGCAGCTTGGCGAGGGGGACCGGGGAGCTGTTTTTT
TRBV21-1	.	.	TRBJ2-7	CASSPPAPGYEQYF	TGTGCCAGCAGCCCGCCAGCCCCGGGGTACGAGCAGTACTTC
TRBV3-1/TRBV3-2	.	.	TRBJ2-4	CASSQKGSSKNIQYF	TGTGCCAGCAGCCAAAAAGGGAGTTCCAAAAACATTCAGTACTTC
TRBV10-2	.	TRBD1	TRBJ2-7	CASSEYLITGTGGDEQYF	TGCGCCAGCAGTGAGTACCTTATAACCGGGACAGGGGGCGACGAGCAGTACTTC
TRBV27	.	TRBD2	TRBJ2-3	CASRPWGRVTDTQYF	TGTGCCAGCAGACCCTGGGGGAGGGTCACAGATACGCAGTATTTT
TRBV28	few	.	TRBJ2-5	CASSRLGDGETQYF	TGTGCCAGCAGTCGACTAGGTGACGGAGAGACCCAGTACTTC
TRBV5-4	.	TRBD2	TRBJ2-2	CASRSGGTNTGELFF	TGTGCCAGCAGGTCGGGAGGGACTAACACCGGGGAGCTGTTTTTT
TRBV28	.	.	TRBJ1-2	CASSWGVGYTF	TGTGCCAGCAGTTGGGGGGTCGGCTACACCTTC
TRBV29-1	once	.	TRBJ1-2	CSVQVYYGYTF	TGCAGCGTTCAGGTATACTATGGCTACACCTTC
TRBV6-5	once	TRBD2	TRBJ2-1	CASSSTSGRLRQFF	TGTGCCAGCAGTAGTACTAGCGGGAGATTGAGGCAGTTCTTC
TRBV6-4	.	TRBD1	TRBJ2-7	CASGKMRTGGSPQYF	TGTGCCAGCGGTAAAATGAGGACAGGGGGCTCGCCGCAGTACTTC
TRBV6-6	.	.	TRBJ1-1	CASADRETSEAFF	TGTGCCAGCGCCGACCGGGAGACCAGTGAAGCTTTCTTT
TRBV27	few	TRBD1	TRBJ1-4	CATATGVKEKLFF	TGTGCCACCGCGACAGGGGTGAAGGAAAAACTGTTTTTT
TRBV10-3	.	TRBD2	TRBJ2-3	CAISSAWEGGSTDTQYF	TGTGCCATCAGCTCCGCGTGGGAGGGCGGGAGCACAGATACGCAGTATTTT
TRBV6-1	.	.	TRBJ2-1	CASSERGEQFF	TGTGCCAGCAGTGAAAGGGGTGAGCAGTTCTTC
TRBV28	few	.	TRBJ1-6	CASTPPPGNSPLHF	TGTGCCAGCACCCCACCCCCCGGTAATTCACCCCTCCACTTT
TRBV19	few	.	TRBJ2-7	CASSIYRDIYEQYF	TGTGCCAGTAGTATATACCGGGACATCTACGAGCAGTACTTC
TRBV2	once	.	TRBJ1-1	CASSRWSTEAFF	TGTGCCAGCAGCCGGTGGAGCACTGAAGCTTTCTTT
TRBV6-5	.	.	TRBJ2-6	CASSLSETVLTF	TGTGCCAGCAGTCTGAGTGAAACCGTCCTGACTTTC
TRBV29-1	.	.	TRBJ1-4	CSVLDRRYEKLFF	TGCAGCGTCCTCGACAGACGATATGAAAAACTGTTTTTT
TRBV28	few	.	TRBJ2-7	CASSFRLSGYSSYEQYF	TGTGCCAGCAGTTTTCGTCTAAGCGGATACAGCTCCTACGAGCAGTACTTC
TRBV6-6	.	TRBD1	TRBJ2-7	CASSFRGPYEQYF	TGTGCCAGCAGTTTTAGGGGGCCCTACGAGCAGTACTTC
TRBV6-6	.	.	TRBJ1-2	CASINPGMRYGYTF	TGTGCCAGCATCAACCCAGGGATGCGCTATGGCTACACCTTC